A single sample gave rise to the 25 T cell receptor beta chains below, sequenced in a study of T cells in Graves' hyperthyroidism and ophthalmopathy (dated 2019 in TCRdb). To prepare the library, multiplex PCR was applied. The sample was run on an Illumina HiSeq 2000. TCR beta CDR3 regions were amplified from RNA transcripts. The first round of RT-PCR for the TCR CDR3 was performed with the HTBI primer set and the Qiagen OneStep RT-PCR kit. Using fastp trimming at Q25 and MiXCR clonotype assembly, TCRdb reanalyzed the public sequencing data and kept in-frame beta chains. Rows with a matching CDR3 protein are joined into one entry that keeps the most common DNA and genes. The sample table records about 610,000 distinct CDR3 sequences; roughly 46% of these occur just once. The ten largest clonotypes hold around 7.7% of the sample. The specimen sequenced was peripheral blood or thyroid tissue (not recorded which). These receptors all come from a woman aged 18-35 years with Graves' hyperthyroidism.

V gene TRBV20-1 combines with J gene TRBJ2-5; D is unclear. V dropped 3 bases and J dropped 1 base, with 6 bases sitting between them. Germline V lookup: CDR1 DFQATT, CDR2 SNEGSKA (reference sequence). The CDR3 extends over 12 amino acids. The CDR3 sequence: CSASTPQETQYF. The CDR3 coding sequence is TGCAGTGCTAGTACACCCCAAGAGACCCAGTACTTC.

With regard to this clonotype: Possible read error: a much larger clone is one base away. V usage is TRBV13 and J usage is TRBJ2-6, with a weak D call TRBD1 (5 bases). There are 15 residues in the CDR3. CDR1 is PRHDT, CDR2 FYEKMQ, per germline (reference sequence). The CDR3 nucleotides are TGTGCCAGCTCTGCGTCTTTAGCTGGGGCCAACGCCCTGACTTTC. Its protein product is CASSASLAGANALTF.

The chain employs TRBV27 and TRBJ1-4; 7 bases are a match to TRBD1. Germline CDR1 and CDR2: MNHEY and SMNVEV (reference sequence). The V and J ends lost 6 bases and 10 bases, in that order; junction bases with no gene match: 5. This CDR3 spans 12 amino acids. CDR3 sequence reads: CASRAGGGKLFF. CDR3 nucleotides: TGTGCCAGCAGAGCAGGGGGTGGAAAACTGTTTTTT.

The chain recombines TRBV9 with TRBJ2-7, with 10 bases lining up with TRBD2. This CDR3 region has 13 residues. V trimming: 8 bases; J trimming: 0 bases; junction bases outside the gene matches: 2. Germline V gene lookup returns CDR1 SGDLS and CDR2 YYNGEE. The CDR3 nucleotides read TGTGCCAGTACTAGCGGGGACTCCTACGAGCAGTACTTC. It specifies CASTSGDSYEQYF.

This chain uses TRBV10-3 with TRBJ2-3; 11 positions match TRBD2. The CDR3 sequence is 16 residues long. With 0 bases clipped from V and 4 bases from J, the junction kept 3 bases outside the gene matches. From germline, CDR1 is ENHRY and CDR2 SYGVKD. The CDR3 nucleotides read TGTGCCATCAGTGAGTCGATAGCGGGAGGGTCAGATACGCAGTATTTT. As protein: CAISESIAGGSDTQYF.

This chain joins TRBV7-9 and TRBJ2-5, with 8 bases fitting TRBD1. Per germline, CDR1 SEHNR and CDR2 FQNEAQ (reference sequence). The CDR3 is 14 residues long. The J segment lost 2 bases and the V segment lost 4 bases, leaving 3 bases of the junction unmatched. The CDR3 sequence is CASSSNRGQETQYF. CDR3 nucleotide sequence: TGTGCCAGCAGCTCAAACAGGGGGCAAGAGACCCAGTACTTC.

This clonotype came up many times. The J gene is TRBJ2-7, the V gene TRBV2; D might be TRBD2 (5 bases). The CDR3 covers 15 residues. Trimming took off 4 bases at V and 0 bases at J, with 13 bases between the two ends. CDR1 and CDR2 (germline): SNHLY, FYNNEI. Here the CDR3 DNA reads TGTGCCAGCAGTGGGACGGGTGGGAGCTCCTACGAGCAGTACTTC. As protein: CASSGTGGSSYEQYF.

This clonotype was seen a few times. The chain uses TRBV2 and TRBJ2-3; TRBD2 matches at 10 bases. The CDR3 consists of 14 residues. The J segment lost 6 bases and the V segment lost 6 bases, leaving 6 bases of the junction unmatched. Per the germline V gene, CDR1 is SNHLY and CDR2 is FYNNEI. The CDR3, as DNA: TGTGCCAGCAGCGAACTAGCGGGACGGGATACGCAGTATTTT. This encodes CASSELAGRDTQYF.

This clonotype was counted between two and nine times. The chain combines TRBV27 with TRBJ2-2; 9 positions agree with TRBD1. The CDR3 is 15 residues long. The germline V gene encodes CDR1 MNHEY and CDR2 SMNVEV (reference sequence). V was pared by 7 bases and J by 7 bases, with 10 bases of the junction left unmatched. CDR3 bases: TGTGCCAGCACCACCGGGACAGGGACGGTCGGGGAGCTGTTTTTT. This translates into CASTTGTGTVGELFF.

Turning to this clonotype: A much larger clone differs from this one at a single base, so this may be a read error. This likely comes from a read error, as the CDR3 has no conserved phenylalanine or tryptophan at its end. V gene TRBV9 combines with J gene TRBJ2-5; 7 bases are shared with TRBD2. This CDR3 has 15 amino acids. The V gene's germline CDR1 is SGDLS and CDR2 YYNGEE. The J segment lost 9 bases and the V segment lost 3 bases, leaving 14 bases of the junction unmatched. This chain's CDR3 is CASSDTGTIRGAQYL. The CDR3 bases are TGTGCCAGCAGCGATACCGGGACTATTAGAGGGGCCCAGTACCTC.

V gene TRBV29-1 combines with J gene TRBJ1-2; a possible D gene is TRBD1 (6 bases). This CDR3 is built from 12 residues. Per the germline V gene, CDR1 is SQVTM and CDR2 is ANQGSEA. V was shortened by 7 bases and J by 6 bases, with 15 bases between the two germline ends. CDR3 in amino acids: CSAKGGGNGYTF. The DNA of the CDR3 is TGCAGCGCCAAGGGGGGGGGGAATGGCTACACCTTC. The full variable domain, in which reference TRBV29-1 and TRBJ1-2 provide the parts outside the CDR3, is SAVISQKPSRDICQRGTSLTIQCQVDSQVTMMFWYRQQPGQSLTLIATANQGSEATYESGFVIDKFPISRPNLTFSTLTVSNMSPEDSSIYLCSAKGGGNGYTFGSGTRLTVV.

The chain recombines TRBV2 with TRBJ2-7; D unresolved. V shed 2 bases and J shed 2 bases, with 10 bases lying between them. The germline V gene encodes CDR1 SNHLY and CDR2 FYNNEI. The CDR3 has 14 residues. The CDR3 region has the DNA TGTGCCAGCAGTGAATTCGGGCTGACCTACGAGCAGTACTTC. Protein sequence: CASSEFGLTYEQYF.

The chain carries TRBV20-1 and TRBJ2-1; D is perhaps TRBD2 (6 bases). The CDR3 is 16 amino acids. Germline V gene lookup returns CDR1 DFQATT and CDR2 SNEGSKA (reference sequence). The V end lost 3 bases, the J end lost 6 bases, and 21 bases lay between the germline ends. CDR3 in amino acids: CSASRIGRVSPNEQFF. The CDR3 DNA reads TGCAGTGCTAGTAGAATCGGGAGAGTGAGTCCCAATGAGCAGTTCTTC.

In this sample, this clonotype turned up many times. The chain couples TRBV10-3 to TRBJ2-2; D call uncertain. The CDR3 has 15 amino acids. V gave up 7 bases and J gave up 2 bases, with 14 bases separating them. CDR1 is ENHRY and CDR2 is SYGVKD in the germline V gene. The CDR3 protein is CAITYGSTNTGELFF. In DNA form, the CDR3 reads TGTGCCATCACATATGGATCCACAAACACCGGGGAGCTGTTTTTT.

Comments on this clonotype: A single base separates this from a much larger clone, so it may be a read error. The CDR3 does not end in the conserved phenylalanine or tryptophan, so this is likely a read error. The rearrangement joins TRBV20-1 to TRBJ2-7; no definite D call. Trimming removed 0 bases at V and 2 bases at J, with 11 bases between. Germline values: CDR1 DFQATT, CDR2 SNEGSKA (reference sequence). The CDR3 consists of 14 residues. The CDR3 DNA sequence: TGCAGTGCTAGAGATTTGGCAGCGACCTACGAGCAGTACCTC. Its translation: CSARDLAATYEQYL.

This clonotype was seen repeatedly, ten times or more. This sequence joins TRBV10-3 and TRBJ2-6; 8 nucleotides align to TRBD1. With 6 bases clipped from V and 3 bases from J, the junction kept 7 bases outside the gene matches. In germline, CDR1 is ENHRY, CDR2 SYGVKD. The CDR3 has 16 amino acids. The CDR3 loop reads CAISQGARGGANVLTF. The CDR3 DNA follows: TGTGCCATCAGCCAGGGGGCGCGTGGTGGGGCCAACGTCCTGACTTTC.

J is TRBJ2-5 and V is TRBV10-3; a weak D match, TRBD1 (6 bases). V lost 10 bases and J 5 bases, leaving 20 bases between the germline ends. Germline V gene lookup returns CDR1 ENHRY and CDR2 SYGVKD. The CDR3 contains 14 residues. CDR3 bases: TGTGCCACCGCCGTGACAGGCGTGAGGGAGACCCAGTACTTC. The encoded protein is CATAVTGVRETQYF.

The rearrangement links TRBV7-9 to TRBJ2-7; maybe TRBD1 (7 bases). Germline V gene lookup returns CDR1 SEHNR and CDR2 FQNEAQ (reference sequence). The CDR3 is 13 residues long. Between the trimmed V and J ends, which lost 5 bases and 5 bases, there was a span of 13 bases. The CDR3 reads CASSQGGVDEQYF. CDR3 DNA: TGTGCCAGCAGCCAGGGGGGTGTGGACGAGCAGTACTTC.

At least ten counts were recorded for this clonotype. This sequence joins TRBV3-1 and TRBJ2-7; D not certain. Germline V CDR1 and CDR2: LGHDT, YNNKEL (reference sequence). Trimming took off 3 bases at V and 5 bases at J, with 14 bases between the two ends. The CDR3 loop spans 14 amino acids. The CDR3 coding sequence is TGTGCCAGCAGCCAGAACGGGCCCGGCCACGAGCAGTACTTC. It codes for CASSQNGPGHEQYF.

J is TRBJ1-1 and V is TRBV29-1; TRBD1 matches 8 bases. The CDR3 loop spans 14 amino acids. J was trimmed by 6 bases and V by 6 bases; bases with no gene match: 12. Germline V gene sequence: CDR1 SQVTM, CDR2 ANQGSEA. The CDR3 nucleotides are TGCAGCGTAGAACCGGACAGGGTGAGCCCTGAAGCTTTCTTT. Encoded protein: CSVEPDRVSPEAFF.

This chain links TRBV11-2 with TRBJ2-7; 9 nucleotides align to TRBD2. The DNA matches TRBJ2-1 better at its end, which makes the J call doubtful. This CDR3 contains 15 residues. Germline CDR1 reads SGHAT; CDR2 reads FQNNGV. The CDR3 sequence is CASSFRTSEYNEQFF. DNA for the CDR3: TGTGCCAGCAGCTTTAGGACTAGCGAGTACAATGAGCAGTTCTTC.

The CDR3 DNA follows: TGTGCCAGCCGGGTAGGGGTAAGCCAAGGAGGCTACACCTTC. Translating it yields CASRVGVSQGGYTF. The chain employs TRBV19 and TRBJ1-2, with D tentatively TRBD1 (5 bases). The V gene's germline CDR1 is LNHDA and CDR2 SQIVND (reference sequence). V was pared by 9 bases and J by 8 bases, with 22 bases between. CDR3 length equals 14 residues.

This clonotype was picked up many times. The CDR3 loop reads CASSFPQGRGSTNEKLFF. The CDR3 region has the DNA TGTGCCAGCAGCTTCCCACAAGGTCGGGGTTCAACTAATGAAAAACTGTTTTTT. This chain links TRBV11-2 with TRBJ1-4; D call uncertain. CDR1 is SGHAT, CDR2 FQNNGV, per germline. V gave up 3 bases and J gave up 0 bases, with 17 bases separating them. The length of the CDR3 is 18 residues.

This clonotype has ten or more counts. One junction end disagrees with the germline gene, perhaps due to a read error. The chain recombines TRBV12-5 with TRBJ2-5; the D gene is possibly TRBD2 (6 bases). Germline V gives CDR1 LGHNT, CDR2 FRNRAP. CDR3 size: 12 residues. CDR3 residues: CASGLTREIQYF. For the CDR3, the DNA is TGTGCTAGTGGCCTAACCCGGGAGATCCAGTACTTC.

Many counts were recorded for this clonotype. This sequence joins TRBV2 and TRBJ1-5; maybe TRBD1 (5 bases). The CDR3 covers 16 residues. V lost 1 base and J 9 bases, leaving 19 bases between the germline ends. Germline lookup yields CDR1 SNHLY and CDR2 FYNNEI. CDR3 sequence reads: CASSEGRDIGTWPQHF. CDR3 coding DNA: TGTGCCAGCAGTGAAGGTCGAGACATAGGGACCTGGCCCCAGCATTTT.